This is a list of T cell receptor beta chains from one sample in a study of sequential checkpoint blockade in melanoma. The protocol was immunoSEQ multiplex PCR, while the TCRdb copy is restricted to in-frame clones and leaves out a portion. This table holds fewer than 6,000 clones, around 30% found once. Sequencing used tumor tissue (inferred from file names), obtained from a patient given nivolumab and ipilimumab in sequence. The receptors originated from a human donor with melanoma. The CDR3 runs from the conserved cysteine through the conserved F or W. The order of the fields is J gene, D gene, clone size, V gene, CDR3 DNA, CDR3 protein. D genes are given only for firm matches. The listing skips clone size in some rows; elsewhere it reads once, few, many or a size class.

j_gene: TRBJ1-3; d_gene: .; abundance: few; v_gene: TRBV2; CDR3nt: TGTGCCAGCAGTAACGGAAACTCTGGAAACACCATATATTTT; CDR3aa: CASSNGNSGNTIYF
j_gene: TRBJ1-4; d_gene: .; abundance: .; v_gene: TRBV19; CDR3nt: TGTGCCACCTCAAAACCGGGGGAAGTCGAAAAACTGTTTTTT; CDR3aa: CATSKPGEVEKLFF
j_gene: TRBJ2-5; d_gene: .; abundance: .; v_gene: TRBV19; CDR3nt: TGTGCCAGTAGTATTGCGGCAGGGGTTCAAGAGACCCAGTACTTC; CDR3aa: CASSIAAGVQETQYF
j_gene: TRBJ2-5; d_gene: .; abundance: .; v_gene: TRBV30; CDR3nt: TGTGCCTGGAGTGTACTAGGGGAAGAGACCCAGTACTTC; CDR3aa: CAWSVLGEETQYF
j_gene: TRBJ2-7; d_gene: TRBD1; abundance: once; v_gene: TRBV30; CDR3nt: TGTGCCTGGAGACCACAGGGGATGGGGGAGCAGTACTTC; CDR3aa: CAWRPQGMGEQYF
j_gene: TRBJ2-7; d_gene: TRBD2; abundance: medium-sized; v_gene: TRBV6-8; CDR3nt: TGTGCCAGCAGTTCGGTATTGCAGCGGGGGTACGAGCAGTACTTC; CDR3aa: CASSSVLQRGYEQYF
j_gene: TRBJ2-7; d_gene: TRBD1; abundance: few; v_gene: TRBV11-1; CDR3nt: TGTGCCAGCAGCTTGGGACAGGGGGAGAAGTACGAGCAGTACTTC; CDR3aa: CASSLGQGEKYEQYF
j_gene: TRBJ1-1; d_gene: .; abundance: few; v_gene: TRBV7-6; CDR3nt: TGTGCCAGCAGCTTAGTAGGCACTGCAGCTGGTGAAGCTTTCTTT; CDR3aa: CASSLVGTAAGEAFF
j_gene: TRBJ1-2; d_gene: .; abundance: medium-sized; v_gene: TRBV11-3; CDR3nt: TGTGCCAGCAGCACAAACAGGAAGGGCTATGGCTACACCTTC; CDR3aa: CASSTNRKGYGYTF
j_gene: TRBJ2-3; d_gene: TRBD2; abundance: .; v_gene: TRBV15; CDR3nt: TGTGCCACCAGCAGAGCTAGCGGGGGGGCCCGAGATACGCAGTATTTT; CDR3aa: CATSRASGGARDTQYF
j_gene: TRBJ2-7; d_gene: TRBD1; abundance: medium-sized; v_gene: TRBV9; CDR3nt: TGTGCCAGCAGCGCCACCCGGGACAGGCTTTCCTACGAGCAGTACTTC; CDR3aa: CASSATRDRLSYEQYF
j_gene: TRBJ2-7; d_gene: .; abundance: many; v_gene: TRBV1; CDR3nt: TGCGCCAGCAGCCAAGTTTCGGGGTCGGCCTACGAGCAGTACTTC; CDR3aa: CASSQVSGSAYEQYF
j_gene: TRBJ2-5; d_gene: .; abundance: .; v_gene: TRBV23-1; CDR3nt: TGCAGCGTTGTAAGGGACAGGTGGACTAGCGTCGGGGAGACCCAGTACTTC; CDR3aa: CSVVRDRWTSVGETQYF
j_gene: TRBJ2-3; d_gene: TRBD2; abundance: few; v_gene: TRBV30; CDR3nt: TGTGCCTGGACCGGGACTAGCGTAGATACGCAGTATTTT; CDR3aa: CAWTGTSVDTQYF
j_gene: TRBJ2-7; d_gene: TRBD1; abundance: .; v_gene: TRBV6-8; CDR3nt: TGTGCCAGCAATCGACAGGGCTCCTACGAGCAGTACTTC; CDR3aa: CASNRQGSYEQYF
j_gene: TRBJ1-4; d_gene: .; abundance: .; v_gene: TRBV7-1; CDR3nt: TGTGCCAGCAGCGTGGCAGGTGGGGAAAAACTGTTTTTT; CDR3aa: CASSVAGGEKLFF
j_gene: TRBJ1-1; d_gene: .; abundance: .; v_gene: TRBV6-8; CDR3nt: TGTGCCAGCAGCTCAGGGCCGTCCGAGGCTTTCTTT; CDR3aa: CASSSGPSEAFF
j_gene: TRBJ2-7; d_gene: TRBD1; abundance: .; v_gene: TRBV5-1; CDR3nt: TGCGCCAGCAGCCCGGGACAGAGTGGATACGAGCAGTACTTC; CDR3aa: CASSPGQSGYEQYF
j_gene: TRBJ2-3; d_gene: .; abundance: once; v_gene: TRBV10-3; CDR3nt: TGTGCCATCAGTAGAACGAACCAGGATACGCAGTATTTT; CDR3aa: CAISRTNQDTQYF
j_gene: TRBJ2-7; d_gene: TRBD1; abundance: .; v_gene: TRBV25-1; CDR3nt: TGTGCCAGCAGGGGACAGGGCCTCTACGAGCAGTACTTC; CDR3aa: CASRGQGLYEQYF
j_gene: TRBJ2-7; d_gene: .; abundance: few; v_gene: TRBV11-3; CDR3nt: TGTGCCAGCAGCTTACAACAGGGAGCCTACGAGCAGTACTTC; CDR3aa: CASSLQQGAYEQYF
j_gene: TRBJ2-5; d_gene: .; abundance: medium-sized; v_gene: TRBV5-1; CDR3nt: TGCGCCAGCAGCCCGAAGGGGAGAGAAGAGACCCAGTACTTC; CDR3aa: CASSPKGREETQYF
j_gene: TRBJ2-3; d_gene: TRBD1; abundance: .; v_gene: TRBV7-7; CDR3nt: TGTGCCAGCAGCTTACCCCGACAGGGGAGGTGGACAGATACGCAGTATTTT; CDR3aa: CASSLPRQGRWTDTQYF
j_gene: TRBJ2-1; d_gene: .; abundance: .; v_gene: TRBV19; CDR3nt: TGTGCCAGTAGTAACAGCCTGGTAGGCTTTAATGAGCAGTTCTTC; CDR3aa: CASSNSLVGFNEQFF
j_gene: TRBJ2-7; d_gene: TRBD1; abundance: few; v_gene: TRBV2; CDR3nt: TGTGCCAGCACCGGACAGGGACCGTACGAGCAGTACTTC; CDR3aa: CASTGQGPYEQYF
j_gene: TRBJ2-2; d_gene: TRBD2; abundance: medium-sized; v_gene: TRBV11-3; CDR3nt: TGTGCCAGCAGCTTGGGACTAGCGGGTTCAGGGGAGCTGTTTTTT; CDR3aa: CASSLGLAGSGELFF
j_gene: TRBJ1-2; d_gene: .; abundance: .; v_gene: TRBV11-3; CDR3nt: TGTGCCAGCAGCTTAGATGACAGGCGCCATGGCTACACCTTC; CDR3aa: CASSLDDRRHGYTF
j_gene: TRBJ1-5; d_gene: .; abundance: .; v_gene: TRBV6-8; CDR3nt: TGTGCCAGCAGAGATAGCAATCAGCCCCAGCATTTT; CDR3aa: CASRDSNQPQHF
j_gene: TRBJ1-2; d_gene: .; abundance: few; v_gene: TRBV9; CDR3nt: TGTGCCAGCAGCGTGCGACTTCTGGGAGGCTACACCTTC; CDR3aa: CASSVRLLGGYTF
j_gene: TRBJ1-1; d_gene: .; abundance: few; v_gene: TRBV6-8; CDR3nt: TGTGCCAGCAGGGGGCGGGACACTGAAGCTTTCTTT; CDR3aa: CASRGRDTEAFF
j_gene: TRBJ2-7; d_gene: .; abundance: .; v_gene: TRBV11-3; CDR3nt: TGTGCCAGCAGCCCAAGGCGGGGCCTGGTAAACGAGCAGTACTTC; CDR3aa: CASSPRRGLVNEQYF
j_gene: TRBJ1-2; d_gene: TRBD1; abundance: .; v_gene: TRBV10-2; CDR3nt: TGCGCCAGCAGGCGACTCGCCCGGGACAGGTCCTATGGCTACACCTTC; CDR3aa: CASRRLARDRSYGYTF
j_gene: TRBJ1-1; d_gene: .; abundance: medium-sized; v_gene: TRBV6-8; CDR3nt: TGTGCCACCAGGGTCCCTGGGGTGAACACTGAAGCTTTCTTT; CDR3aa: CATRVPGVNTEAFF
j_gene: TRBJ2-5; d_gene: .; abundance: .; v_gene: TRBV30; CDR3nt: TGTGCCTGGAGTGTACGTGGGGCAGCCCAAGAGACCCAGTACTTC; CDR3aa: CAWSVRGAAQETQYF
j_gene: TRBJ1-1; d_gene: TRBD1; abundance: medium-sized; v_gene: TRBV29-1; CDR3nt: TGCAGCGTTGAATCAGGGGGGCCTGAAGCTTTCTTT; CDR3aa: CSVESGGPEAFF
j_gene: TRBJ2-2; d_gene: .; abundance: .; v_gene: TRBV9; CDR3nt: TGTGCCAGCAGCGTATTACTAGCTAGCGGGGAGCTGTTTTTT; CDR3aa: CASSVLLASGELFF
j_gene: TRBJ1-5; d_gene: .; abundance: medium-sized; v_gene: TRBV9; CDR3nt: TGTGCCAGCAGCGTAGGTGATGGCAATCAGCCCCAGCATTTT; CDR3aa: CASSVGDGNQPQHF
j_gene: TRBJ1-1; d_gene: .; abundance: .; v_gene: TRBV19; CDR3nt: TGTGCCAGTAGTATGGGTTCGACGGCGAACACTGAAGCTTTCTTT; CDR3aa: CASSMGSTANTEAFF
j_gene: TRBJ1-5; d_gene: .; abundance: .; v_gene: TRBV6-7; CDR3nt: TGTGCCAGCAGTCCAGACAATAGCAATCAGCCCCAGCATTTT; CDR3aa: CASSPDNSNQPQHF
j_gene: TRBJ2-1; d_gene: .; abundance: .; v_gene: TRBV19; CDR3nt: TGTGCCAGTAGTATACATGGAAGGGATGAGCAGTTCTTC; CDR3aa: CASSIHGRDEQFF
j_gene: TRBJ2-2; d_gene: .; abundance: few; v_gene: TRBV19; CDR3nt: TGTGCCAGTAGGCTTCAGTGGGCCGGGGAGCTGTTTTTT; CDR3aa: CASRLQWAGELFF
j_gene: TRBJ1-4; d_gene: TRBD1; abundance: .; v_gene: TRBV19; CDR3nt: TGTGCCAGTAGTATATTCTCCGGGACAGTTAATGAAAAACTGTTTTTT; CDR3aa: CASSIFSGTVNEKLFF
j_gene: TRBJ2-5; d_gene: .; abundance: once; v_gene: TRBV18; CDR3nt: TGTGCCAGCTCTCCCCAGGGAAGTAGAGAGACCCAGTACTTC; CDR3aa: CASSPQGSRETQYF
j_gene: TRBJ2-1; d_gene: .; abundance: .; v_gene: TRBV19; CDR3nt: TGTGCCAGTAGTTTGAGGTGGGGGACGAAGGAGCAGTTCTTC; CDR3aa: CASSLRWGTKEQFF
j_gene: TRBJ2-1; d_gene: .; abundance: .; v_gene: TRBV5-1; CDR3nt: TGCGCCAGCAGCGGTCGACAGGATTACAATGAGCAGTTCTTC; CDR3aa: CASSGRQDYNEQFF